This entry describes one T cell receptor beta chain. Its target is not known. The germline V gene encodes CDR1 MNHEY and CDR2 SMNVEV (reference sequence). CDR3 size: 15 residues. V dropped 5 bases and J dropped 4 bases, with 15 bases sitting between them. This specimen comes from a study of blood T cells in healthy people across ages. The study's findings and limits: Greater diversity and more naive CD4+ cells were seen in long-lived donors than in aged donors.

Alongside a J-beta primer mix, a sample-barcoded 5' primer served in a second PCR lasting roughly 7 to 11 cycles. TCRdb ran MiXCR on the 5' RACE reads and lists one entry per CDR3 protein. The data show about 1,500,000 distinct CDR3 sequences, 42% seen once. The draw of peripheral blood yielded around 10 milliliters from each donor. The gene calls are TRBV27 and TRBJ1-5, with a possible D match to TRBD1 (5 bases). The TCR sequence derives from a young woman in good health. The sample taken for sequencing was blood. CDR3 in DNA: TGTGCCAGCAGTCCCCGCAGGGTAGGAAATCAGCCCCAGCATTTT. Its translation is CASSPRRVGNQPQHF.